These T cell receptor beta chains were read from a single sample in a study of immune characterization of retroperitoneal liposarcoma. TCRdb reprocessed the PCR reads with MiXCR, giving one entry per CDR3 protein. In the table there are 11,000 or so distinct CDR3 sequences, over 20% of which are singletons. Sequenced sample: blood. Receptor source: a female donor with retroperitoneal liposarcoma. Both conserved end residues are part of each CDR3. The order of the fields is D gene, J gene, CDR3 length, clone size, V gene, CDR3 DNA, CDR3 protein. The D gene is left open where the match is weak. A row's size may be missing; if present it is once, few, many or a size class.

D gene: NA; J gene: TRBJ2-7; CDR3 length: 11; clone size: few; V gene: TRBV6-1; CDR3 DNA: TGTGCCAGCTCAGTAGTCTACGAGCAGTACTTC; CDR3 protein: CASSVVYEQYF
D gene: NA; J gene: TRBJ1-1; CDR3 length: 15; clone size: many; V gene: TRBV6-1; CDR3 DNA: TGTGCCAGCAGTGAAGTGTGGGTGTCGGGCACTGAAGCTTTCTTT; CDR3 protein: CASSEVWVSGTEAFF
D gene: TRBD2; J gene: TRBJ2-7; CDR3 length: 14; clone size: few; V gene: TRBV6-1; CDR3 DNA: TGTGCCAGCTGGGTCGGGCGGGAGGCCTACGAGCAGTACTTC; CDR3 protein: CASWVGREAYEQYF
D gene: NA; J gene: TRBJ2-6; CDR3 length: 15; clone size: many; V gene: TRBV27; CDR3 DNA: TGTGCCAGCAGTTTAATCCCCCCGGGGGCCAACGTCCTGACTTTC; CDR3 protein: CASSLIPPGANVLTF
D gene: TRBD1; J gene: TRBJ1-4; CDR3 length: 14; clone size: few; V gene: TRBV6-1; CDR3 DNA: TGTGCCAGCAGGGGACAGAGCAGCAATGAAAAACTGTTTTTT; CDR3 protein: CASRGQSSNEKLFF
D gene: NA; J gene: TRBJ2-1; CDR3 length: 14; clone size: many; V gene: TRBV28; CDR3 DNA: TGTGCCAGCATCTGGGGGGCGGGAAGCAATGAGCAGTTCTTC; CDR3 protein: CASIWGAGSNEQFF
D gene: NA; J gene: TRBJ1-3; CDR3 length: 13; clone size: NA; V gene: TRBV10-1; CDR3 DNA: TGCGCCAGCAGTGCTTCTCCTGGAAACACCATATATTTT; CDR3 protein: CASSASPGNTIYF
D gene: TRBD2; J gene: TRBJ2-3; CDR3 length: 18; clone size: many; V gene: TRBV12-3/TRBV12-4; CDR3 DNA: TGTGCCAGCAGTTTCGGGTCTAGCGGGAATAGGGGGACAGATACGCAGTATTTT; CDR3 protein: CASSFGSSGNRGTDTQYF
D gene: NA; J gene: TRBJ1-6; CDR3 length: 15; clone size: NA; V gene: TRBV19; CDR3 DNA: TGTGCCAGTAGTCCACGACAAGGGTTGAATTCACCCCTCCACTTT; CDR3 protein: CASSPRQGLNSPLHF
D gene: NA; J gene: TRBJ2-2; CDR3 length: 16; clone size: NA; V gene: TRBV27; CDR3 DNA: TGTGCCAGCAGTTTCTTCGGGATCGGGAACACCGGGGAGCTGTTTTTT; CDR3 protein: CASSFFGIGNTGELFF
D gene: TRBD1; J gene: TRBJ2-7; CDR3 length: 13; clone size: few; V gene: TRBV6-1; CDR3 DNA: TGTGCCAGCAGTGAGCAGGGGGCGGTCGAGCAGTACTTC; CDR3 protein: CASSEQGAVEQYF
D gene: TRBD2; J gene: TRBJ2-3; CDR3 length: 19; clone size: NA; V gene: TRBV20-1; CDR3 DNA: TGCAGTGCTAGCCCGGGGGTAGCGGGAGGGCCGGTAGGCACAGATACGCAGTATTTT; CDR3 protein: CSASPGVAGGPVGTDTQYF
D gene: NA; J gene: TRBJ1-2; CDR3 length: 13; clone size: few; V gene: TRBV30; CDR3 DNA: TGTGCCTGGAGTGTAGCCGGGATAAGAGGCTACACCTTC; CDR3 protein: CAWSVAGIRGYTF
D gene: NA; J gene: TRBJ1-1; CDR3 length: 13; clone size: NA; V gene: TRBV5-5; CDR3 DNA: TGTGCCAGCAGCTTTGGGGGACGGACTGAAGCTTTCTTT; CDR3 protein: CASSFGGRTEAFF
D gene: NA; J gene: TRBJ2-7; CDR3 length: 16; clone size: NA; V gene: TRBV28; CDR3 DNA: TGTGCCAGCAAAAATGGGCAGGGGGGTAACTCCTACGAGCAGTACTTC; CDR3 protein: CASKNGQGGNSYEQYF
D gene: NA; J gene: TRBJ2-1; CDR3 length: 16; clone size: NA; V gene: TRBV25-1; CDR3 DNA: TGTGCCAGCAGTGCCTCGACCGGGGCCGACTTCAATGAGCAGTTCTTC; CDR3 protein: CASSASTGADFNEQFF
D gene: NA; J gene: TRBJ2-7; CDR3 length: 14; clone size: NA; V gene: TRBV7-2; CDR3 DNA: TGTGCCAGCAACCAAGGGGCGGGGATCTACGAGCAGTACTTC; CDR3 protein: CASNQGAGIYEQYF
D gene: NA; J gene: TRBJ2-1; CDR3 length: 13; clone size: few; V gene: TRBV12-3/TRBV12-4; CDR3 DNA: TGTGCCAGCAGTTTGGCAGGCTTATATGAGCAGTTCTTC; CDR3 protein: CASSLAGLYEQFF
D gene: NA; J gene: TRBJ1-4; CDR3 length: 15; clone size: NA; V gene: TRBV10-1; CDR3 DNA: TGCGCCAGCAGTGGGCGGGAGGGGGTGAATGAAAAACTGTTTTTT; CDR3 protein: CASSGREGVNEKLFF
D gene: TRBD2; J gene: TRBJ2-3; CDR3 length: 15; clone size: NA; V gene: TRBV6-1; CDR3 DNA: TGTGCCAGCAGGCTAGCGGGATGGAGGGTTGATACGCAGTATTTT; CDR3 protein: CASRLAGWRVDTQYF
D gene: NA; J gene: TRBJ2-1; CDR3 length: 15; clone size: NA; V gene: TRBV6-1; CDR3 DNA: TGTGCCAGCAGTTCCCCTCGCAGGACACGGTACGAGCAGTTCTTC; CDR3 protein: CASSSPRRTRYEQFF
D gene: TRBD1; J gene: TRBJ2-3; CDR3 length: 16; clone size: medium-sized; V gene: TRBV7-8; CDR3 DNA: TGTGCCAGCAGCTTAGCGGGGACAGGGAGCACAGATACGCAGTATTTT; CDR3 protein: CASSLAGTGSTDTQYF
D gene: NA; J gene: TRBJ2-3; CDR3 length: 15; clone size: many; V gene: TRBV6-5; CDR3 DNA: TGTGCCAGCAGTTACACAACGGGAAGGGCAGATACGCAGTATTTT; CDR3 protein: CASSYTTGRADTQYF
D gene: NA; J gene: TRBJ2-2; CDR3 length: 17; clone size: NA; V gene: TRBV14; CDR3 DNA: TGTGCCAGCAGCCACCCCGAGGCTTCCTCGTTGACCGGGGAGCTGTTTTTT; CDR3 protein: CASSHPEASSLTGELFF
D gene: TRBD1; J gene: TRBJ2-3; CDR3 length: 14; clone size: NA; V gene: TRBV6-4; CDR3 DNA: TGTGCCAGCAGCACTGGACAGGGAGCAGATACGCAGTATTTT; CDR3 protein: CASSTGQGADTQYF
D gene: NA; J gene: TRBJ2-3; CDR3 length: 17; clone size: NA; V gene: TRBV11-1; CDR3 DNA: TGTGCCAGCAGCCGAGGGGGGCAGTGGGCCCGCGGAGATACGCAGTATTTT; CDR3 protein: CASSRGGQWARGDTQYF
D gene: TRBD2; J gene: TRBJ2-5; CDR3 length: 17; clone size: NA; V gene: TRBV20-1; CDR3 DNA: TGCAGTGCTAGAGATCAATTTCGGGGGGGTGGCCAAGAGACCCAGTACTTC; CDR3 protein: CSARDQFRGGGQETQYF
D gene: TRBD2; J gene: TRBJ2-3; CDR3 length: 15; clone size: few; V gene: TRBV27; CDR3 DNA: TGTGCCAGCAGTCCACTAGCGGGAGGGCCAGATACGCAGTATTTT; CDR3 protein: CASSPLAGGPDTQYF
D gene: NA; J gene: TRBJ2-7; CDR3 length: 13; clone size: many; V gene: TRBV11-1; CDR3 DNA: TGTGCCAGCAGCCCCCTCCGGTCCAACGAGCAGTACTTC; CDR3 protein: CASSPLRSNEQYF
D gene: NA; J gene: TRBJ1-1; CDR3 length: 13; clone size: NA; V gene: TRBV11-3; CDR3 DNA: TGTGCCAGCAGTCTTTGGGGGAGTGCTGAAGCTTTCTTT; CDR3 protein: CASSLWGSAEAFF